This is a list of T cell receptor beta chains from one sample in a study of T cells in Graves' hyperthyroidism and ophthalmopathy. In TCRdb, the multiplex PCR reads were re-called with MiXCR into one record per CDR3 protein. This table has 750,000 to 950,000 distinct CDR3 sequences, around 39% appearing once. Sequenced material: blood. These receptors all stem from a man younger than 30 with Graves' hyperthyroidism. Each CDR3 is given with its conserved first and last residue. The D gene is left open where the match is weak. Clone size is given for some rows only: seen once, a few or many times, or a class if the clone is expanded.

TGTGCCAGCAGTCACAGGAAGGTCGGTGAAAAACTGTTTTTT CASSHRKVGEKLFF NA few TRBJ1-4 TRBV7-9
TGTGCCAGCAGTTACTCCGAGAACACTGAAGCTTTCTTT CASSYSENTEAFF NA many TRBJ1-1 TRBV6-6
TGCGCCAGCAGCTTGGACGGATTCACCAATCAGCCCCAGCATTTT CASSLDGFTNQPQHF NA few TRBJ1-5 TRBV5-1
TGTGCCAGCACCCCGCTGGCGGGAGACGAGACCCAGTACTTC CASTPLAGDETQYF TRBD2 many TRBJ2-5 TRBV7-9
TGCAGCGTTGGGGGGCTAGAGAGCCTGTTCTTC CSVGGLESLFF NA NA TRBJ2-1 TRBV29-1
TGCGCCAGCAGCTTAAGCGGGAGAGGGTCCTACGAGCAGTACTTC CASSLSGRGSYEQYF TRBD2 NA TRBJ2-7 TRBV5-1
TGTGCCATCAGTGGGGGCGGAAACACCATATATTTT CAISGGGNTIYF NA many TRBJ1-3 TRBV10-3
TGTGCCAGCAGCACCCCCTGGGACTCCTACGAGCAGTACTTC CASSTPWDSYEQYF NA NA TRBJ2-7 TRBV7-2
TGTGCCAGCAGCCCGGGGACAGGGGCGGTCGGGGAGCTGTTTTTT CASSPGTGAVGELFF TRBD1 NA TRBJ2-2 TRBV7-2
TGCGCCAGCAGCTCGACCCGACAGGGGCCTGAAGCTTTCTTT CASSSTRQGPEAFF TRBD1 NA TRBJ1-1 TRBV4-1
TGCGGTGGGACAGGGAGGAGGTGGGGCACTGAAGCTTTCTTT CGGTGRRWGTEAFF TRBD1 many TRBJ1-1 TRBV20-1
TGCAGTGCTAGGAACTTCAGGAGCGGGGAGACCCAGTACTTC CSARNFRSGETQYF NA NA TRBJ2-5 TRBV20-1
TGCAGTGCTAGACGTCCAGGGGCGTTGACCGGGGAGCTGTTTTTT CSARRPGALTGELFF NA few TRBJ2-2 TRBV20-1
TGCAGCGCTTCCCAACTAGCACTGGGGGGCGAGACCCAGTACTTC CSASQLALGGETQYF NA NA TRBJ2-5 TRBV29-1
TGTGCCAGCAGCGCCCGGGGGTCGATGAACACTGAAGCTTTCTTT CASSARGSMNTEAFF NA many TRBJ1-1 TRBV9
TGCGCCAGCAGCCAGCTCGGGCAGGTCCATTCACCCCTCCACTTT CASSQLGQVHSPLHF NA NA TRBJ1-6 TRBV4-1
TGTGCCAGCTCGGACAGGGAACCCTACGAGCAGTACTTC CASSDREPYEQYF TRBD1 many TRBJ2-7 TRBV6-1
TGCAGCGTTGGGGGGCCGGGTCAGCCCCAGCATTTT CSVGGPGQPQHF NA many TRBJ1-5 TRBV29-1
TGTGCCATCAGTGACCGGGTGGGGCCAGAGGCACCCCTCCACTTT CAISDRVGPEAPLHF NA NA TRBJ1-6 TRBV10-3
TGTGCCAGCAGCGTTAAAAAGGAGGGGTACGAGCAGTACTTC CASSVKKEGYEQYF NA NA TRBJ2-7 TRBV9
TGTGCCAGTAGATCCTCCGGGCGTGGTACTGAAGCTTTCTTT CASRSSGRGTEAFF NA NA TRBJ1-1 TRBV19
TGTGCCAGCAGTTACTCTACAGGGGTGGCAAACACCATATATTTT CASSYSTGVANTIYF TRBD1 few TRBJ1-3 TRBV6-5
TGTGCCAGCCCCACGCTGGGCAGAGATACGCAGTATTTT CASPTLGRDTQYF NA NA TRBJ2-3 TRBV12-3/TRBV12-4
TGCGCCAGCCAAATCATTGGGTCAGCGGGAGGTAAAGAGACCCAGTACTTC CASQIIGSAGGKETQYF TRBD2 many TRBJ2-5 TRBV10-2